Listed below are T cell receptor beta chains from one sample, sequenced in a study of shared clonotypes between healthy human individuals. The data were produced by immunoSEQ multiplex PCR, yet TCRdb's version contains in-frame clones alone and is incomplete. The sample lists over 850,000 clones, about 84% seen once, with 0.55% to 0.7% in the top ten. The sequenced sample consisted of memory CD4+ T cells from PBMCs. The receptors shown here come from a man younger than 35 in good health. Some clones in this sample may be carry-over from other donors' samples. Each CDR3 is given with its conserved first and last residue. Fields, in order: J gene, D gene, clone size, V gene, CDR3 DNA, CDR3 protein. D genes are given only for firm matches. Size is omitted from some rows. Given values are once, few, many or a class for expanded clones.

j_gene: TRBJ2-2; d_gene: .; abundance: few; v_gene: TRBV9; CDR3nt: TGTGCCAGCAGCGCGCCAGCGGGCCCCGTATCCGGGGAGCTGTTTTTT; CDR3aa: CASSAPAGPVSGELFF
j_gene: TRBJ1-5; d_gene: .; abundance: .; v_gene: TRBV5-1; CDR3nt: TGCGCCAGCAGCTTGGACAGGGATCAGCCCCAGCATTTT; CDR3aa: CASSLDRDQPQHF
j_gene: TRBJ1-1; d_gene: .; abundance: .; v_gene: TRBV14; CDR3nt: TGTGCCAGCAGCCCCAGGGGCTCGAACACTGAAGCTTTCTTT; CDR3aa: CASSPRGSNTEAFF
j_gene: TRBJ2-1; d_gene: .; abundance: .; v_gene: TRBV28; CDR3nt: TGTGCCAGCAGTTTTCTAACGGGAGTGCTGGGCAATGAGCAGTTCTTC; CDR3aa: CASSFLTGVLGNEQFF
j_gene: TRBJ2-7; d_gene: .; abundance: .; v_gene: TRBV7-9; CDR3nt: TGTGCCAGCAGCTTCACAGGGCTTGCCTACGAGCAGTACTTC; CDR3aa: CASSFTGLAYEQYF
j_gene: TRBJ1-3; d_gene: .; abundance: once; v_gene: TRBV5-1; CDR3nt: TGCGCCAGCGGTACAGGGTATGGTGGAAACACCATATATTTT; CDR3aa: CASGTGYGGNTIYF
j_gene: TRBJ2-1; d_gene: TRBD2; abundance: .; v_gene: TRBV5-1; CDR3nt: TGCGCCAGCAGCTTGACTAGCGGGCAGGTCGGTGAGCAGTTCTTC; CDR3aa: CASSLTSGQVGEQFF
j_gene: TRBJ2-1; d_gene: .; abundance: .; v_gene: TRBV28; CDR3nt: TGTGCCAGCAGTTCCCCCGGCCAACCGCGGAATGAGCAGTTCTTC; CDR3aa: CASSSPGQPRNEQFF
j_gene: TRBJ2-7; d_gene: .; abundance: .; v_gene: TRBV7-2; CDR3nt: TGTGCCAGCAGCTTTCCCGGGACAACCTCCTACGAGCAGTACTTC; CDR3aa: CASSFPGTTSYEQYF
j_gene: TRBJ2-1; d_gene: .; abundance: .; v_gene: TRBV9; CDR3nt: TGTGCCAGCAGTGGAGGGGCCCATGAGCAGTTCTTC; CDR3aa: CASSGGAHEQFF
j_gene: TRBJ1-4; d_gene: TRBD1; abundance: .; v_gene: TRBV28; CDR3nt: TGTGCCAGCAGTTCCCCCCCCGGGACAGGGCTCACTAATGAAAAACTGTTTTTT; CDR3aa: CASSSPPGTGLTNEKLFF
j_gene: TRBJ2-5; d_gene: TRBD2; abundance: .; v_gene: TRBV11-3; CDR3nt: TGTGCCAGCAGCTTTAGCGGGTTTGAGACCCAGTACTTC; CDR3aa: CASSFSGFETQYF
j_gene: TRBJ2-1; d_gene: TRBD2; abundance: .; v_gene: TRBV28; CDR3nt: TGTGCCAGCACTCCGCTAGGCGGGAGCTCCTACAATGAGCAGTTCTTC; CDR3aa: CASTPLGGSSYNEQFF
j_gene: TRBJ1-2; d_gene: .; abundance: .; v_gene: TRBV18; CDR3nt: TGTGCCAGCTCACCGTCGTCCCGGGACGATGACTACACCTTC; CDR3aa: CASSPSSRDDDYTF
j_gene: TRBJ2-3; d_gene: TRBD1; abundance: .; v_gene: TRBV6-4; CDR3nt: TGTGCCAGCAGAGCAGACAGGGCCTCAGATACGCAGTATTTT; CDR3aa: CASRADRASDTQYF
j_gene: TRBJ1-4; d_gene: .; abundance: .; v_gene: TRBV6-1; CDR3nt: TGTGCCAGCAGTGAAAGGGGGTCGGAGGCTGAAAAACTGTTTTTT; CDR3aa: CASSERGSEAEKLFF
j_gene: TRBJ2-1; d_gene: TRBD2; abundance: .; v_gene: TRBV10-2; CDR3nt: TGCGCCAGCAGAGGACTAGCGGCCAACGTCGGTTCGTCCTACAATGAGCAGTTCTTC; CDR3aa: CASRGLAANVGSSYNEQFF
j_gene: TRBJ2-6; d_gene: .; abundance: .; v_gene: TRBV11-3; CDR3nt: TGTGCCAGCGCTCACGGGGGTGGACTAGGGGCCAACGTCCTGACTTTC; CDR3aa: CASAHGGGLGANVLTF
j_gene: TRBJ2-1; d_gene: .; abundance: .; v_gene: TRBV9; CDR3nt: TGTGCCAGCAGCGTAGATCTGGGCGGATCCTACAATGAGCAGTTCTTC; CDR3aa: CASSVDLGGSYNEQFF
j_gene: TRBJ2-7; d_gene: TRBD1; abundance: .; v_gene: TRBV28; CDR3nt: TGTGCCAGCAGTCCGACAGGGCTTTGGGGCGAGCAGTACTTC; CDR3aa: CASSPTGLWGEQYF
j_gene: TRBJ1-3; d_gene: .; abundance: .; v_gene: TRBV7-8; CDR3nt: TGTGCCAGCAGCTTAGTGCCCCTAGGTAGCTCTGGAAACACCATATATTTT; CDR3aa: CASSLVPLGSSGNTIYF
j_gene: TRBJ1-1; d_gene: .; abundance: .; v_gene: TRBV6-5; CDR3nt: TGTGCCAGCAGCCCCCCGGGTGGGAACACTGAAGCTTTCTTT; CDR3aa: CASSPPGGNTEAFF
j_gene: TRBJ2-5; d_gene: TRBD2; abundance: .; v_gene: TRBV4-1; CDR3nt: TGCGCCAGCAGCCAAGGGCGGGGGGAGACCCAGTACTTC; CDR3aa: CASSQGRGETQYF
j_gene: TRBJ2-7; d_gene: TRBD1; abundance: .; v_gene: TRBV5-6; CDR3nt: TGTGCCAGCAGCTTGGGGCCCCCGGGACAGGGGTACTTC; CDR3aa: CASSLGPPGQGYF
j_gene: TRBJ2-2; d_gene: .; abundance: few; v_gene: TRBV28; CDR3nt: TGTGCCAGCAGTAACGGGGGAGCGAACACCGGGGAGCTGTTTTTT; CDR3aa: CASSNGGANTGELFF
j_gene: TRBJ2-2; d_gene: .; abundance: .; v_gene: TRBV7-2; CDR3nt: TGTGCCAGCAGCTCAACTCCGAACACCGGGGAGCTGTTTTTT; CDR3aa: CASSSTPNTGELFF